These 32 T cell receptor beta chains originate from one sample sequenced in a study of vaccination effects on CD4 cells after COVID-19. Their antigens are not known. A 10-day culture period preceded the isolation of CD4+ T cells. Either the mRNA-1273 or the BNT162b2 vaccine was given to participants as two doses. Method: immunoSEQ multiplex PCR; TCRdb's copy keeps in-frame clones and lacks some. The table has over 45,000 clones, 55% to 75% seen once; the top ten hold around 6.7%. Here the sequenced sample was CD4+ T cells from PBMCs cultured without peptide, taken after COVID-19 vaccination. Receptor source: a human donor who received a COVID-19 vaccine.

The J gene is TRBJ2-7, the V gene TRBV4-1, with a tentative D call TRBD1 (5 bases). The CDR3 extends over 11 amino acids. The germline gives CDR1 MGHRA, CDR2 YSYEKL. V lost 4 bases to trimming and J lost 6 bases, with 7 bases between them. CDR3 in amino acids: CASSRQGEQYF. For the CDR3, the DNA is TGCGCCAGCAGCCGCCAGGGCGAGCAGTACTTC.

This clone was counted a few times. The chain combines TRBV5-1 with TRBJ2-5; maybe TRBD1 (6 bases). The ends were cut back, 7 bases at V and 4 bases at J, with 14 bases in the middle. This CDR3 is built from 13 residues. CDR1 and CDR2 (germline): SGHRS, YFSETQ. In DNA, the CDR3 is TGCGCCAGCCGTAACAGGGAGCCAGAGACCCAGTACTTC. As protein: CASRNREPETQYF.

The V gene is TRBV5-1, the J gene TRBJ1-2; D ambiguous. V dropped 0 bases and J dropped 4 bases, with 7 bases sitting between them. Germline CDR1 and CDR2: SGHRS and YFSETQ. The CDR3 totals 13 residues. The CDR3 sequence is CASSLAQSYGYTF. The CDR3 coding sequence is TGCGCCAGCAGCTTGGCTCAGTCCTATGGCTACACCTTC.

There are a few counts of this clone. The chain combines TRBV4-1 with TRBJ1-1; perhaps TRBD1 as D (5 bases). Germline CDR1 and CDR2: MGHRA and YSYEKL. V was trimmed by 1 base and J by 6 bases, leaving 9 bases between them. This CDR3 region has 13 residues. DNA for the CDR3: TGCGCCAGCAGCCAAGTCCAGGGAGCTGAAGCTTTCTTT. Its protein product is CASSQVQGAEAFF.

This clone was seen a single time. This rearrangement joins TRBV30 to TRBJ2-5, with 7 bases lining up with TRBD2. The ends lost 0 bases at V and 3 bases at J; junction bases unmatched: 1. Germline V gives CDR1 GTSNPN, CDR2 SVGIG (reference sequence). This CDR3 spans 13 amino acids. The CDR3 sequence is CAWSVGLEETQYF. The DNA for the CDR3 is TGTGCCTGGAGTGTAGGACTAGAAGAGACCCAGTACTTC.

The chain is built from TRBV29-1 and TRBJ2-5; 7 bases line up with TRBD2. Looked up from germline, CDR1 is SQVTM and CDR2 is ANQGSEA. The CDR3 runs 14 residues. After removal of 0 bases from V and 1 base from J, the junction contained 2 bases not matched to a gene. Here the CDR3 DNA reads TGCAGCGTTGAAGATCGGGGGGTCCAAGAGACCCAGTACTTC. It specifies CSVEDRGVQETQYF.

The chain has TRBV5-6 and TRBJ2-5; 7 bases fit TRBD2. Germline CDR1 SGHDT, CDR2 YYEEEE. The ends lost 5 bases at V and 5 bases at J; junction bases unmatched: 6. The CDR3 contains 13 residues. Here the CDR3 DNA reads TGTGCCAGCAGGGGATGGACTAGGGAGACCCAGTACTTC. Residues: CASRGWTRETQYF.

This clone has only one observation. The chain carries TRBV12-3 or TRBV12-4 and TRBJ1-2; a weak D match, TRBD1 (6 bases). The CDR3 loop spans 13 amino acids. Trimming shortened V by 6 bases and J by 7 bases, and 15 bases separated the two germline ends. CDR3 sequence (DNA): TGTGCCAGCAGACCGGGGCGCAGGGGTGGCTACACCTTC. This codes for CASRPGRRGGYTF.

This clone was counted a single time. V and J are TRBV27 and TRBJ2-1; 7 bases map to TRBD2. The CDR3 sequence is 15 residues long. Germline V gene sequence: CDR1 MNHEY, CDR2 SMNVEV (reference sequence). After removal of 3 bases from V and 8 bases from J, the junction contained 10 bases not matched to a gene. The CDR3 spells CASSFFGSGNYEQFF. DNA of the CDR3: TGTGCCAGCAGTTTCTTCGGGAGCGGGAACTATGAGCAGTTCTTC.

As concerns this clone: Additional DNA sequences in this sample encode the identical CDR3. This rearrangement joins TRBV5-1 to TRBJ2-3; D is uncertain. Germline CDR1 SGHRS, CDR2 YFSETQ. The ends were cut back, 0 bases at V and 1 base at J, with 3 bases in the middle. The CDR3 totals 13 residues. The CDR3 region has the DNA TGCGCCAGCAGCTTGGCCGGCACAGATACGCAGTATTTT. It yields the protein CASSLAGTDTQYF.

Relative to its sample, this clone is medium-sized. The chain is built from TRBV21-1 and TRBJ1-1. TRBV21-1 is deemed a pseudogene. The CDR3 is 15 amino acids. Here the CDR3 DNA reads TGTGCCAGCAGCAAAGTAGGGATAATGAACACTGAAGCTTTCTTT. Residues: CASSKVGIMNTEAFF.

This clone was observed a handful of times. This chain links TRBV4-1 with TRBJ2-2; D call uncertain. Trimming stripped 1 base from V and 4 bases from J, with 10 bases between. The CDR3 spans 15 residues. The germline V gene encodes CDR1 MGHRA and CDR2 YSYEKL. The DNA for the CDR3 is TGCGCCAGCAGCCAAGTTCTCGTGGGCACCGGGGAGCTGTTTTTT. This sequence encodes CASSQVLVGTGELFF.

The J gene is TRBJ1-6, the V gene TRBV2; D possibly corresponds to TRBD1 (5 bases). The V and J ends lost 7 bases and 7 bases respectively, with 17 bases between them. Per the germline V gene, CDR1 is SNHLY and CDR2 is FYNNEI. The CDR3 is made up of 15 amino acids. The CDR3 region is CASTWGDPANSPLHF. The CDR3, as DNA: TGTGCCAGCACCTGGGGGGACCCCGCCAATTCACCCCTCCACTTT.

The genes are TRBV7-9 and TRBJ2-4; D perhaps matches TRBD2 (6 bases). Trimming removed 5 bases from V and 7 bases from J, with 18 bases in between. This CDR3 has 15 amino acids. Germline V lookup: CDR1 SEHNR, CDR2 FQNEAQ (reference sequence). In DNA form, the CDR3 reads TGTGCCAGCAGCCCCCGCGGGGTTGAAGGGAACATTCAGTACTTC. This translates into CASSPRGVEGNIQYF.

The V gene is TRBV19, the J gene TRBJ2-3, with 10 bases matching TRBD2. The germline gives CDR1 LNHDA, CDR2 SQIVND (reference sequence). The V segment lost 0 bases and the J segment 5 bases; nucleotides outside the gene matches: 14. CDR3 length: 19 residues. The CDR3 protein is CASSIDGLAGDVFGDTQYF. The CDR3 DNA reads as TGTGCCAGTAGTATAGATGGGCTAGCGGGAGACGTCTTTGGAGATACGCAGTATTTT.

The CDR3 sequence is CASDTKNQPQHF. CDR3 DNA: TGTGCCAGCGATACTAAGAATCAGCCCCAGCATTTT. The chain carries TRBV2 and TRBJ1-5, with D hard to call. V was cut by 8 bases and J by 4 bases, with 9 bases left in between. The CDR3 has 12 residues. CDR1 and CDR2 (germline): SNHLY, FYNNEI.

CDR3 loop: CASSQAYGYTF. The CDR3 nucleotides are TGTGCCAGCAGTCAGGCCTATGGCTACACCTTC. The genes are TRBV3-1 (or the pseudogene TRBV3-2) and TRBJ1-2; no definite D call. The CDR3 loop spans 11 amino acids. CDR1 and CDR2 (germline): LGHDT, YNNKEL (reference sequence). V was shortened by 6 bases and J by 4 bases, with 6 bases between the two germline ends.

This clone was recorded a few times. The CDR3 DNA reads as TGTGCCAGCAGTGAAGCGCTCCCAAGTGGGACCCAGTACTTC. This encodes CASSEALPSGTQYF. V is TRBV6-1 and J is TRBJ2-5; D ambiguous. Germline CDR1 reads MNHNS; CDR2 reads SASEGT. Trimming pared 0 bases from V and 7 bases from J, leaving 12 bases between. The CDR3 spans 14 residues.

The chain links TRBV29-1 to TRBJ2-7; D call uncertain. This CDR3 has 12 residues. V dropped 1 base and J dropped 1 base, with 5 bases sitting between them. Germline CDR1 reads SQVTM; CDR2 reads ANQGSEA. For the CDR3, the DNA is TGCAGCGTTGAAGGGCCTTCCTACGAGCAGTACTTC. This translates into CSVEGPSYEQYF.

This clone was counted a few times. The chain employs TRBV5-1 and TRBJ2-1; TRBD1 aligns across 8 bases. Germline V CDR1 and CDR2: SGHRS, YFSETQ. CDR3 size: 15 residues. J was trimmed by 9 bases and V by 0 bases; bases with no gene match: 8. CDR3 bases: TGCGCCAGCAGCTTGGAGACAGGGGTATTGGGTGAGCAGTTCTTC. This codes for CASSLETGVLGEQFF.

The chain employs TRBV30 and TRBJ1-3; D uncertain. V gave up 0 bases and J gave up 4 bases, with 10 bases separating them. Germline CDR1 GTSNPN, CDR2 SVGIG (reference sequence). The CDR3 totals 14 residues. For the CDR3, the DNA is TGTGCCTGGAGTGTATCCGGGTTGGGAAACACCATATATTTT. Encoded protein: CAWSVSGLGNTIYF. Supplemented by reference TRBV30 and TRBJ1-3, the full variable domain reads SQTIHQWPATLVQPVGSPLSLECTVEGTSNPNLYWYRQAAGRGLQLLFYSVGIGQISSEVPQNLSASRPQDRQFILSSKKLLLSDSGFYLCAWSVSGLGNTIYFGEGSWLTVV.

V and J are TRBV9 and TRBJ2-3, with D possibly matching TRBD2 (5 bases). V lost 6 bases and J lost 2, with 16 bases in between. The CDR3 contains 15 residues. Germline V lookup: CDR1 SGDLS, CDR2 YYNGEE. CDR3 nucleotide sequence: TGTGCCAGCACCCTAGGCGGGCTCCACACAGATACGCAGTATTTT. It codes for CASTLGGLHTDTQYF.

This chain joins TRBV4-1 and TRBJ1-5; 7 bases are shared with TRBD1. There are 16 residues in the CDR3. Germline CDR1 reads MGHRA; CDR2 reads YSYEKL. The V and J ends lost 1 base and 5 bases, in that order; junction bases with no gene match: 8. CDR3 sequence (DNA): TGCGCCAGCAGCCAAGGAGAGGACAGGACGGATCAGCCCCAGCATTTT. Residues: CASSQGEDRTDQPQHF.

The CDR3 DNA reads as TGCGCCAGCAGTGAGGGGACAGGCAACACCGGGGAGCTGTTTTTT. Translating gives CASSEGTGNTGELFF. The genes are TRBV10-1 and TRBJ2-2; 8 positions agree with TRBD1. The CDR3 totals 15 residues. CDR1 is WNHNN and CDR2 is SYGVQD in the germline V gene (reference sequence). The junction had 1 base not matched to a gene; V was cut back by 2 bases and J by 2 bases.

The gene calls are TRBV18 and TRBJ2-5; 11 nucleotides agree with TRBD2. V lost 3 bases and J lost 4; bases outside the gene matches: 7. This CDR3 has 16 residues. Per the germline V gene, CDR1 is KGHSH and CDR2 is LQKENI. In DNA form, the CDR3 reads TGTGCCAGCTCACCGCGACTAGCGGGAAACGGAGAGACCCAGTACTTC. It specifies CASSPRLAGNGETQYF.

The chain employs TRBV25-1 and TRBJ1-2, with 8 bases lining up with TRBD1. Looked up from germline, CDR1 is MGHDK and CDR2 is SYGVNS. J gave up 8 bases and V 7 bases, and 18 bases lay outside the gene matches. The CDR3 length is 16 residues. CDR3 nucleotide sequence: TGTGCCAGCAACCCGGCGGACAGGGCGAATTTGGAGGGCTACACCTTC. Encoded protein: CASNPADRANLEGYTF.

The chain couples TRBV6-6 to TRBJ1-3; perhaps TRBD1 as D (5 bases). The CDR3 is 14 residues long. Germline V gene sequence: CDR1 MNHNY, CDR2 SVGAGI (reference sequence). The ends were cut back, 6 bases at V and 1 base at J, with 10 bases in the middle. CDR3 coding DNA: TGTGCCAGCAGCCACGGACAATCTGGAAACACCATATATTTT. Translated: CASSHGQSGNTIYF.

CDR3 coding DNA: TGTGCCAGCAGCGTAGGGACTAGCGGAACCTACGAGCAGTACTTC. Residues: CASSVGTSGTYEQYF. The chain employs TRBV9 and TRBJ2-7; 10 bases map to TRBD2. V gave up 0 bases and J gave up 2 bases; unmatched junction bases: 2. This CDR3 has 15 amino acids. Looked up from germline, CDR1 is SGDLS and CDR2 is YYNGEE.

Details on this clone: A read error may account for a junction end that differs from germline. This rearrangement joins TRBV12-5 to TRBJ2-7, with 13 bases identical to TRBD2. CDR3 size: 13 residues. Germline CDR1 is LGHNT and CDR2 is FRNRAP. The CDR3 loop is CASGPGTSGIPSF. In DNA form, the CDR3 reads TGTGCTAGTGGCCCTGGGACTAGCGGGATACCAAGCTTC.

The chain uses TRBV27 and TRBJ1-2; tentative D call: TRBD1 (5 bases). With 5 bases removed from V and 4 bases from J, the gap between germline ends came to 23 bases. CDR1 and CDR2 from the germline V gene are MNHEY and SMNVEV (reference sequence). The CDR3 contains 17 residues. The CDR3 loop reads CASSPWQSGHSGYGYTF. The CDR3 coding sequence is TGTGCCAGCAGTCCATGGCAAAGTGGACACTCCGGCTATGGCTACACCTTC.

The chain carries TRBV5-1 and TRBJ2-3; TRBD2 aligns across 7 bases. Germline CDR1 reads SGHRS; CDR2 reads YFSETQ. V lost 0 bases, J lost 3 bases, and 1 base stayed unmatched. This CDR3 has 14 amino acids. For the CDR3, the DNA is TGCGCCAGCAGCTTGGGACTAGCAACAGATACGCAGTATTTT. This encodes CASSLGLATDTQYF.

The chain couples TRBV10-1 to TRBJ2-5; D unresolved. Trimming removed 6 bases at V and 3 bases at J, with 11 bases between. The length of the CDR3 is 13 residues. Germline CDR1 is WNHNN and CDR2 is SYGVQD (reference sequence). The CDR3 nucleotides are TGCGCCAGCAGCAGTGGCAGAGAAGAGACCCAGTACTTC. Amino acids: CASSSGREETQYF.